These T cell receptor beta chains were read from a single sample in a study of T cells in Graves' hyperthyroidism and ophthalmopathy. TCRdb passed the multiplex PCR reads through MiXCR, listing each CDR3 protein once. This sample has 470,000 or so distinct CDR3 sequences; 20% occur once, and the top ten carry roughly 29%. The sequenced sample consisted of blood. Receptors were obtained from a man aged 18 to 30 with Graves' hyperthyroidism. Both conserved end residues are part of each CDR3. D genes are given only for firm matches. Clone size is stated in some rows and not others, as once, few, many or a class when expanded.

D gene	J gene	V gene	clone size	CDR3 DNA	CDR3 protein
NA	TRBJ1-1	TRBV19	many	TGTGCCAGTAGTATAGGGCGACCAGGCACTGAAGCTTTCTTT	CASSIGRPGTEAFF
NA	TRBJ1-2	TRBV4-2	few	TGTGCCAGCAGCCAAGAATGGGCAGATCTTAACTATGGCTACACCTTC	CASSQEWADLNYGYTF
NA	TRBJ2-5	TRBV2	many	TGTGCCAGCAGCCTAAGGACAGCTCTTCAAGAGACCCAGTACTTC	CASSLRTALQETQYF
TRBD2	TRBJ2-2	TRBV6-5	NA	TGTGCCAGCAGTTATATAGCGGGGACTGGGGAGCTGTTTTTT	CASSYIAGTGELFF
NA	TRBJ2-7	TRBV5-3	once	TGTGCCAGCAGCCCTGACCCTTCGTACGAGCAGTACTTC	CASSPDPSYEQYF
TRBD1	TRBJ1-2	TRBV27	NA	TGTGCCAGCAGTTTACACAGGGGGTCCGGAGGCTACACCTTC	CASSLHRGSGGYTF
NA	TRBJ1-1	TRBV11-2	many	TGTGCCAGCAGCCAACTTAAATCCCCCGGAGCTGAAGCTTTCTTT	CASSQLKSPGAEAFF
NA	TRBJ2-2	TRBV6-5	many	TGTGCCAGCAGTTACGGTGGCCCCCTCGGGGAGCTGTTTTTT	CASSYGGPLGELFF
TRBD1	TRBJ2-2	TRBV12-3/TRBV12-4	NA	TGTGCCAGCAGTCCACTAGGGACAGTCAGGGAGCTGTTTTTT	CASSPLGTVRELFF
NA	TRBJ1-1	TRBV25-1	many	TGTGCCAGCAGTGCCTCCGCTGGGGCGGGGAGCACTGAAGCTTTCTTT	CASSASAGAGSTEAFF